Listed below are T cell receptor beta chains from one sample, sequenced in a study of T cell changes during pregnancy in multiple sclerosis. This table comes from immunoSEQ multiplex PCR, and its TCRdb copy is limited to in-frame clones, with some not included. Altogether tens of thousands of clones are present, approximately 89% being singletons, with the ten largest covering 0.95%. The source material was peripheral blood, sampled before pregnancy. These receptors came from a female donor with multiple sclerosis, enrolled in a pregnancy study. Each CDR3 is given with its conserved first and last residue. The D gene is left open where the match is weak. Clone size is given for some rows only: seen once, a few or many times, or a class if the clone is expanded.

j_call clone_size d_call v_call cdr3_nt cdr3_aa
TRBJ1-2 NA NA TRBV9 TGTGCCAGCTCGGGCAGGGCCGATGGCTACACCTTC CASSGRADGYTF
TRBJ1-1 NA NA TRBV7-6 TGTGCCAGCAGCTTAGGGCGGGGGGACACTGAAGCTTTCTTT CASSLGRGDTEAFF
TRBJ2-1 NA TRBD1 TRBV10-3 TGTGCCACTCACGGGACAGGGGATTACAATGAGCAGTTCTTC CATHGTGDYNEQFF
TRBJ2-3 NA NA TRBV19 TGTGCCAGTAGTGGCCGGGGGTCCTCCGGAGATACGCAGTATTTT CASSGRGSSGDTQYF
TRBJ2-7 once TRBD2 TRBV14 TGTGCCAGCAGCCAAGATTTTTCCGGGAGGGCCATCTACGAGCAGTACTTC CASSQDFSGRAIYEQYF
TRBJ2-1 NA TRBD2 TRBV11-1 TGTGCCAGCAGCCCGAGCGGGGGGGCGGGAAATGAGCAGTTCTTC CASSPSGGAGNEQFF
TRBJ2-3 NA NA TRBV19 TGTGCCAGTAGTATTAGTAATACGCAGTATTTT CASSISNTQYF
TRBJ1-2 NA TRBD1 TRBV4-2 TGTGCCAGCAGCCAAGCAAACACCGGGACAGGGAACTTGTACTATGGCTACACCTTC CASSQANTGTGNLYYGYTF
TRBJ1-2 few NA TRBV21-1 TGTGCCAGCAGCAAAGGGCAGGGAGGCGGGTGGACCTTC CASSKGQGGGWTF
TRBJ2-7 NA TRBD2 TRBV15 TGTGCCACCAGCAGAGTAGCGGGGGGGCTCTACGAGCAGTACTTC CATSRVAGGLYEQYF
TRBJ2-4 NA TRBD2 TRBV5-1 TGCGCCAGCAGCCGGGACGGGACTAGCGGGGTCATTCAGTACTTC CASSRDGTSGVIQYF
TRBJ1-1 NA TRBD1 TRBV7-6 TGTGCCAGCAGCTTAGGGACAGGGGCCCTCACTGAAGCTTTCTTT CASSLGTGALTEAFF
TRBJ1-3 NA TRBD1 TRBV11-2 TGTGCCAGCACCTTATCCGGACAGGCCTGGGGCCGGAACACCATATATTTT CASTLSGQAWGRNTIYF
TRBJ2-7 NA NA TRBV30 TGTGCCTGGACGGCAGGGGAGGGCTACGAGCAGTACTTC CAWTAGEGYEQYF
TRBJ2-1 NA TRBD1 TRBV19 TGTGCCAGTAGTATCCGGGACAGGGGATCCTACAATGAGCAGTTCTTC CASSIRDRGSYNEQFF
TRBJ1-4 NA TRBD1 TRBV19 TGTGCCAGTAGGCGGGGGACAGGAGAAAAACTGTTTTTT CASRRGTGEKLFF
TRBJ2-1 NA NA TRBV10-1 TGCGCCAGCAGTTCGATTGGGGGGTTGATATGGAATGAGCAGTTCTTC CASSSIGGLIWNEQFF
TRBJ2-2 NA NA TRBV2 TGTGCCAGCAGCCCTCGACAGACGAACACCGGGGAGCTGTTTTTT CASSPRQTNTGELFF
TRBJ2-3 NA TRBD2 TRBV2 TGTGCCAGCAGTGACGGGGGGGGAAACACAGATACGCAGTATTTT CASSDGGGNTDTQYF
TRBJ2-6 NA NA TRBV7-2 TGTGCCAGCAGCTACTCAGGGGATACTGGGGCCAACGTCCTGACTTTC CASSYSGDTGANVLTF
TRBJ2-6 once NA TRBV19 TGTGCCAGTAGTATCGAAGTTCGGTCTGGGGCCAACGTCCTGACTTTC CASSIEVRSGANVLTF
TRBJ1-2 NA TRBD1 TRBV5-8 TGTGCCAGCAGCTTACAGGGGGCTGGGTATGGCTACACCTTC CASSLQGAGYGYTF
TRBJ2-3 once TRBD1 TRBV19 TGTGCCAGTAGTATTACGGGGCAGGGGGCCACAGATACGCAGTATTTT CASSITGQGATDTQYF
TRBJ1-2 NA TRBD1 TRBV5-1 TGCGCCAGCAGCTTGGCCATGGGACAGGGTAATGGCTACACCTTC CASSLAMGQGNGYTF
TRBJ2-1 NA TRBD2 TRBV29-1 TGTAGCGTTGCTGGTGGACTAGCGGGGGGGCCGGCAGAAGAGCAGTTCTTC CSVAGGLAGGPAEEQFF
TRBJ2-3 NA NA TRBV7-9 TGTGCCAGCAGCCTAGGCAGGGTATCGACAGATACGCAGTATTTT CASSLGRVSTDTQYF
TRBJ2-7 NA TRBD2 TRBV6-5 TGTGCCAGCAGTCTCGGGGGGGCGCCCCACTACGAGCAGTACTTC CASSLGGAPHYEQYF
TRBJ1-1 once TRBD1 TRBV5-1 TGCGCCAGCAGCTTAGACAGGGGAGGGAGTGAAGCTTTCTTT CASSLDRGGSEAFF
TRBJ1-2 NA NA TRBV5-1 TGCGCCAGCAGCCCTCAGGCTTCTAGCGGGACGGGGGGCTACACCTTC CASSPQASSGTGGYTF
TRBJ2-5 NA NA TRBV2 TGTGCCAGCAGCTTCTCCACCGCAGGGGAGACCCAGTACTTC CASSFSTAGETQYF
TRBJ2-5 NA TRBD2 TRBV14 TGTGCCAGCAGAAGTAGCGGGAGACCCGAGACCCAGTACTTC CASRSSGRPETQYF
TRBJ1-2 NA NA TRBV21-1 TGTGCCAGCAGCAAAGCCAGACTATATGGCTACACCTTC CASSKARLYGYTF
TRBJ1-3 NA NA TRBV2 TGTGCCAGCAAAGCGGGCTCCTCTGGAAACACCATATATTTT CASKAGSSGNTIYF
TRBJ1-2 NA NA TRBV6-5 TGTGCCAGCAGTTACTCAGCTCGGTTTGGCTACACCTTC CASSYSARFGYTF
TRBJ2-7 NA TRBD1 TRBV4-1 TGCGCCAGCAGCCACCCCCGGGACAGGTCCTCCTACGAGCAGTACTTC CASSHPRDRSSYEQYF
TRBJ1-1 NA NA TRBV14 TGTGCCAGCAGCCAAGTGCCCGGACACCGCGCTTTCTTT CASSQVPGHRAFF
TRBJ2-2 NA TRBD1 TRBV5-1 TGCGCCAGCAGATGGACAGGGACCCTCGTCCTCAACACCGGGGAGCTGTTTTTT CASRWTGTLVLNTGELFF
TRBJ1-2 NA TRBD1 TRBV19 TGTGCCAGTAATCCCGGGACGCCCACCCCGGACAGGAACTATGGCTACACCTTC CASNPGTPTPDRNYGYTF
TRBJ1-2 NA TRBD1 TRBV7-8 TGTGCCAGCAGCAAAGGCGTGGGGGACAGTCTCCGAACTGGCTATGGCTACACCTTC CASSKGVGDSLRTGYGYTF
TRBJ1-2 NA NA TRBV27 TGTGCCAGCAGGGGAGCTAACTATGGCTACACCTTC CASRGANYGYTF
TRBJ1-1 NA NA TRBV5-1 TGCGCCAGCAGTCCCGGGAACCTAAAGAACACTGAAGCTTTCTTT CASSPGNLKNTEAFF
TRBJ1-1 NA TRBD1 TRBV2 TGTGCCACTAAGGGACAGGGACGGACTGAAGCTTTCTTT CATKGQGRTEAFF
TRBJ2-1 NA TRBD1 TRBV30 TGTGCCCTCGGGACAGGGGCACTGGGGAATGAGCAGTTCTTC CALGTGALGNEQFF
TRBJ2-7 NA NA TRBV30 TGTGCCTGCGGGACTCCAGGATCTTCCTACGAGCAGTACTTC CACGTPGSSYEQYF
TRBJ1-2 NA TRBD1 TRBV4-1 TGCGCCAGCAGCCAATCGGACAGGGTTAAAACCTTC CASSQSDRVKTF
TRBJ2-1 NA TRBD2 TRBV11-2 TGTGCCAGCAGCTCCGTGGCTAGCGGGAACTACAATGAGCAGTTCTTC CASSSVASGNYNEQFF
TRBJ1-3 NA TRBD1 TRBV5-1 TGTGCCAGCAGCTTGGGCCCGTTGACAGGGGGGGAATATTTT CASSLGPLTGGEYF
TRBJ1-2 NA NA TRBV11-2 TGTGCCAGCAGCTTAATTCGGGGGGACGGCTACACCTTC CASSLIRGDGYTF
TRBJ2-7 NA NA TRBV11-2 TGTGCCAGCAGCTCCTACAGGGATTCCTACGAGCAGTACTTC CASSSYRDSYEQYF
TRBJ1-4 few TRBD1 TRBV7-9 TGTGCCAGCAGCTACGGGACAGGGAGTGAAAAACTGTTTTTT CASSYGTGSEKLFF
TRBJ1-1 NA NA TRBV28 TGTGCCAGCAGTCCCCAACAGGATCGAGCTTTCTTT CASSPQQDRAFF
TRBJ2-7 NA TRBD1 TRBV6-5 TGTGCCAGCAGTTGGGACAGGGCCACCTACGAGCAGTACTTC CASSWDRATYEQYF
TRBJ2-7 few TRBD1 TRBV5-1 TGCGCCAGCAGCCTTGGGGGACAGGGATTCTACGAGCAGTACTTC CASSLGGQGFYEQYF
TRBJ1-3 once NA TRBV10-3 TGTGCCATCAGCTCGGTGAGCTCTGGAAACACCATATATTTT CAISSVSSGNTIYF
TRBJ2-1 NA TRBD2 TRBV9 TGTGCCAGCAGCGAGGGAGCGGGAGGGTACAATGAGCAGTTCTTC CASSEGAGGYNEQFF